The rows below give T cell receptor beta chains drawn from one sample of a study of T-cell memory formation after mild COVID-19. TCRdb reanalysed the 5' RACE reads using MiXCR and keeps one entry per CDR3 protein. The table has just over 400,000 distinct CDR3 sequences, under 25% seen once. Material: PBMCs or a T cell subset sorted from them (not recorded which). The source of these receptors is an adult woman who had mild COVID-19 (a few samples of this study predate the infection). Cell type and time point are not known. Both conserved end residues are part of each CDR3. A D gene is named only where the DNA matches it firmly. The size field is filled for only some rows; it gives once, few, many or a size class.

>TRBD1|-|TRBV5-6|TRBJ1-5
TGTGCCAGCAGCTTGGGGACAGGCCCCAATCAGCCCCAGCATTTT
CASSLGTGPNQPQHF
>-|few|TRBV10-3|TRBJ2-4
TGTGCCATCAGTGAAGGGGCAGAACTAGCCAAAAACATTCAGTACTTC
CAISEGAELAKNIQYF
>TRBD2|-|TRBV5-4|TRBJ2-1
TGTGCCAGCAGCTCGGGACTAGCGGGGACTAGCTCCTACAATGAGCAGTTCTTC
CASSSGLAGTSSYNEQFF
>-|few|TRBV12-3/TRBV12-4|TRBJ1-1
TGTGCCAGCAGTTTTGGGGGGCCGTTCACTGAAGCTTTCTTT
CASSFGGPFTEAFF
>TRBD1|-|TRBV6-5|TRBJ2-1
TGTGCCAGCGGAATGGACAGGCTTAGGTATCAGGGTGAGCAGTTCTTC
CASGMDRLRYQGEQFF
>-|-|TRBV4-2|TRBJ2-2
TGTGCCAGCAGCCAAGATGCGAGCAGGTTGGCCGGGGAGCTGTTTTTT
CASSQDASRLAGELFF
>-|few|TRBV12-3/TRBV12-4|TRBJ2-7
TGTGCCAGCAGTCCCCCGGGGTACGAGCAGTACTTC
CASSPPGYEQYF
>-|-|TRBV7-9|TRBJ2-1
TGTGCCAGCATCAGACAGGGGACTAGCTTCTACAATGAGCAGTTCTTC
CASIRQGTSFYNEQFF
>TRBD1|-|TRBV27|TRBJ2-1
TGTGCCAGCAGTTTCGCGGTGGACAGGGTGGGCGGTGAGCAGTTCTTC
CASSFAVDRVGGEQFF
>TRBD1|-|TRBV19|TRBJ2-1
TGTGCCAGTAGTGTTCGACAGGGTTGGGACGAGCAGTTCTTC
CASSVRQGWDEQFF
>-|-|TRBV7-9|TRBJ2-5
TGTGCCAGCAGCTCCCGGACGGACTTTCAAGAGACCCAGTACTTC
CASSSRTDFQETQYF
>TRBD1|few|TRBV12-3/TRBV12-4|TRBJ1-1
TGTGCCAGCAGTTGGGACAGCGAACACACTGAAGCTTTCTTT
CASSWDSEHTEAFF
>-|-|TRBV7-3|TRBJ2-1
TGTGCCAGCAGCCGCGAACCGGGACCCCGGAATGAGCAGTTCTTC
CASSREPGPRNEQFF
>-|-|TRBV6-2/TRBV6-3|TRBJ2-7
TGTGCCAGCAGTTACTCCGCACGGCAGTACTTC
CASSYSARQYF
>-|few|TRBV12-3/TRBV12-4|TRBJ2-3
TGTGCCAGCAGTTTAGAGGCGAGCACAGATACGCAGTATTTT
CASSLEASTDTQYF
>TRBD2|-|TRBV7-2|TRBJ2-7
TGTGCCAGCAGCTCTTGGACTAGCGGGAGGTACGAGCAGTACTTC
CASSSWTSGRYEQYF
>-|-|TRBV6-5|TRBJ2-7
TGTGCCAGCAGTCCTAGTAGGATCTACGAGCAGTACTTC
CASSPSRIYEQYF
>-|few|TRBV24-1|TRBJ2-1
TGTGCCACCAGTGATCCTCTGGGCAATGAGCAGTTCTTC
CATSDPLGNEQFF
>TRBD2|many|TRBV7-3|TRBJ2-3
TGTGCCAGCAGCTCTGGGACTACCGAAAATACGCAGTATTTT
CASSSGTTENTQYF
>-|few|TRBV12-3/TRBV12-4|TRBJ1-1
TGTGCCAGCAGTTTCGGACAGTACACTGAAGCTTTCTTT
CASSFGQYTEAFF
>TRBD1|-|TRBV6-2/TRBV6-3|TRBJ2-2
TGTGCCAGCAGCCCGGGACAGGGATTGGGCACCGGGGAGCTGTTTTTT
CASSPGQGLGTGELFF
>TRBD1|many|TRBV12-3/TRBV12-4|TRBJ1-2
TGTGCCAGCAGAGGGGGCGGTGGCTACACCTTC
CASRGGGGYTF
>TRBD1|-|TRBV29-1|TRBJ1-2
TGCAGCGTTGAAGCCTGGGGACAGCCCAACTATGGCTACACCTTC
CSVEAWGQPNYGYTF
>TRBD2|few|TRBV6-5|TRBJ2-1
TGTGCCAGCAGTTACTCGAAAGCTAGCGGGGCCTTCAGCTCCTACAATGAGCAGTTCTTC
CASSYSKASGAFSSYNEQFF
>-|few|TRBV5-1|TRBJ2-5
TGCGCCAGCAGCTTGGAGGGACTCGACCTGGAGACCCAGTACTTC
CASSLEGLDLETQYF
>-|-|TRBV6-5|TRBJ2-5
TGTGCCAGCAGTTTTATCAGGGCCCCGGGAGCCCAGTACTTC
CASSFIRAPGAQYF
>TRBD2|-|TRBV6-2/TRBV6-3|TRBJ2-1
TGTGCCAGCACCCTGTATCGGGGCGGGAGTGTAGGAGAGCAGTTCTTC
CASTLYRGGSVGEQFF
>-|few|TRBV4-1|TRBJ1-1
TGCGCCAGCAGGGGAGACCATTGGGGTGAAGCTTTCTTT
CASRGDHWGEAFF
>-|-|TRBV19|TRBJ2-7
TGTGCCAGTAGTACGACAGGCACCTACGAGCAGTACTTC
CASSTTGTYEQYF
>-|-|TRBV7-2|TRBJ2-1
TGTGCCAGCAGCGACCGCCTAGGAAATGAGCAGTTCTTC
CASSDRLGNEQFF
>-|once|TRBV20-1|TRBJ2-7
TGCAGTGCTAGAGAGGCGGGGTACGAGCAGTACTTC
CSAREAGYEQYF
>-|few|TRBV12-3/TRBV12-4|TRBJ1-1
TGTGCCAGCCACATTAATTTCATGAACACTGAAGCTTTCTTT
CASHINFMNTEAFF
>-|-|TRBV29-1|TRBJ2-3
TGCAGCGCCCGAATGTGGGGGGCTCAGACAGATACGCAGTATTTT
CSARMWGAQTDTQYF
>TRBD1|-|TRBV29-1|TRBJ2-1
TGCAGCGTTACCGGACAGGGTTCCCTCGATGAGCAGTTCTTC
CSVTGQGSLDEQFF
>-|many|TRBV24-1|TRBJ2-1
TGTGCCACCAGTGATGGGGACTCCCGGCACAATGAGCAGTTCTTC
CATSDGDSRHNEQFF
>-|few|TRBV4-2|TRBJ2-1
TGTGCCAGCAGCCCGACAGGGAACTGGGAGGATGAGCAGTTCTTC
CASSPTGNWEDEQFF
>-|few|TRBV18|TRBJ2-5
TGTGCCAGCTCACCACCGTTAAGTGGGGCCGCGGAGACCCAGTACTTC
CASSPPLSGAAETQYF
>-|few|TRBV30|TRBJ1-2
TGTGCCTGGAGTGAGGGCCCCCCCGGCTACACCTTC
CAWSEGPPGYTF
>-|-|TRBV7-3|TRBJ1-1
TGTGCCAGCAGCGCTTCTTGGGGCAGGGAGGAAGCTTTCTTT
CASSASWGREEAFF
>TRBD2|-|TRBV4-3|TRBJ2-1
TGCGCCAGCTCCCGGACTAGCGATCACTCCTACAATGAGCAGTTCTTC
CASSRTSDHSYNEQFF
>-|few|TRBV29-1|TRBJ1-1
TGCAGCGCCCGACAGCCGTCGAACACTGAAGCTTTCTTT
CSARQPSNTEAFF
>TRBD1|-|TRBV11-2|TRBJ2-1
TGTGCCAGCAGCTCTTGGACAGGGATCGGGAATGAGCAGTTCTTC
CASSSWTGIGNEQFF
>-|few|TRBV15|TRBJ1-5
TGTGCCACCAGCAGAGAACCAGGGCCGTGGCAGCCCCAGCATTTT
CATSREPGPWQPQHF
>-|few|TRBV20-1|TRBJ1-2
TGCAGTGCTCGACATGAAGGACGGTATGGCTACACCTTC
CSARHEGRYGYTF
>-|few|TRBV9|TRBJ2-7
TGTGCCAGCAGCAGAGGGGACGTTTACGAGCAGTACTTC
CASSRGDVYEQYF
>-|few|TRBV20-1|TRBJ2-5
TGCAGTTTGTTTCAGGGTTCCCAAGAGACCCAGTACTTC
CSLFQGSQETQYF
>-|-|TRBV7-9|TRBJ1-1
TGTGCCAGCAGCTTAGTCCGGGCAGGCCCAGGAGAAGCTTTCTTT
CASSLVRAGPGEAFF
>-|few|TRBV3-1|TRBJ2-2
TGTGCCAGCAGCCATCGGGGGAGCACCGGGGAGCTGTTTTTT
CASSHRGSTGELFF
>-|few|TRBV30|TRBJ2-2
TGTGCCTGGCTACAGGGAACCGGGGAGCTGTTTTTT
CAWLQGTGELFF
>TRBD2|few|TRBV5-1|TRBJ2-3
TGCGCCAGCAGCTTGACTAGCGGGGGACCTCTCACAGATACGCAGTATTTT
CASSLTSGGPLTDTQYF
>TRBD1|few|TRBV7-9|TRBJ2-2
TGTGCCAGCAGCTTCAGGGGGCTTAAGAACGGGGAGCTGTTTTTT
CASSFRGLKNGELFF
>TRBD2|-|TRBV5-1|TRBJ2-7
TGCGCCAGCAGCTTTGGGACTAGTCGGTACGAGCAGTACTTC
CASSFGTSRYEQYF
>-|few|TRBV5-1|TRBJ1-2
TGCGCCAGCAGCTTGGAGGGCTCTGGGGGCTATGGCTACACCTTC
CASSLEGSGGYGYTF
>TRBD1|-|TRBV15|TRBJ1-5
TGTGCCACCAGTAAGGACAGGGAAAATCAGCCCCAGCATTTT
CATSKDRENQPQHF
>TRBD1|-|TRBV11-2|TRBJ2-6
TGTGCCAGCAGAAGACCGGGACAGGGGGTTTCTGGGGCCAACGTCCTGACTTTC
CASRRPGQGVSGANVLTF
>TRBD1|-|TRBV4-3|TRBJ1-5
TGCGCCAGCAGCCAAGATGGGACAGGAGATCAGCCCCAGCATTTT
CASSQDGTGDQPQHF
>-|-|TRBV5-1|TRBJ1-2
TGCGCCAGCAGCTTGGCTAGGGGAGGCTATGGCTACACCTTC
CASSLARGGYGYTF
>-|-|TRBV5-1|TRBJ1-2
TGCGCCAGCAGCTTGGTTGACAGGACACGGGGCTACACCTTC
CASSLVDRTRGYTF
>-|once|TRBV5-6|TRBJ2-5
TGTGCCAGCAGCTTGGGGCTGGCGGGCATGGGGTCGTCTGAGACCCAGTACTTC
CASSLGLAGMGSSETQYF